This is a list of T cell receptor beta chains from one sample in a study of T cell repertoires in cytomegalovirus infection. Antigens for these TCRs are unknown. TCRdb analysed the reads with MiXCR anew, one entry per CDR3 protein. The sample holds about 830,000 distinct CDR3 sequences, about 33% seen once. The input for sequencing was cultured CD8+ T cells from PBMCs, taken from culture after CMV antigen stimulation. These receptors were obtained from a human donor in good health (CMV status not recorded). Some clones in this sample may be carry-over from other donors' samples. CDR3s include the opening cysteine and the closing phenylalanine or tryptophan. The order of the fields is J gene, V gene, D gene, clone size, CDR3 protein, CDR3 DNA. The D gene is left open where the match is weak. Part of the rows lack a size; the others show once, few, many or a class for expanded clones.

>TRBJ2-1|TRBV6-1|TRBD2|NA
CASSYRAGGHPYNEQFF
TGTGCCAGCAGTTACCGAGCGGGGGGCCACCCCTACAATGAGCAGTTCTTC
>TRBJ1-1|TRBV6-2/TRBV6-3|NA|NA
CASSYSLGHEAFF
TGTGCCAGCAGTTATTCACTGGGACACGAAGCTTTCTTT
>TRBJ1-1|TRBV12-3/TRBV12-4|NA|NA
CASSYHPMNTEAFF
TGTGCCAGCAGTTATCATCCGATGAACACTGAAGCTTTCTTT
>TRBJ1-1|TRBV5-1|NA|NA
CASSWRGDPMNTEAFF
TGCGCCAGCAGCTGGCGGGGGGATCCTATGAACACTGAAGCTTTCTTT
>TRBJ2-7|TRBV5-1|NA|NA
CASNQGREQYF
TGCGCCAGCAACCAGGGGCGCGAGCAGTACTTC
>TRBJ2-5|TRBV28|NA|once
CASSPRFEMVETQYF
TGTGCCAGCAGCCCCCGGTTTGAGATGGTGGAGACCCAGTACTTC
>TRBJ2-1|TRBV29-1|NA|few
CSAEQGLAGNEQFF
TGCAGCGCCGAACAGGGGTTAGCGGGGAATGAGCAGTTCTTC
>TRBJ2-1|TRBV6-2/TRBV6-3|NA|NA
CACSYWRDPPYNEQFF
TGTGCCTGCAGTTACTGGAGGGACCCCCCCTACAATGAGCAGTTCTTC
>TRBJ2-3|TRBV27|NA|NA
CASSLMEAGLTDTQYF
TGTGCCAGCAGTTTAATGGAGGCAGGCCTCACAGATACGCAGTATTTT
>TRBJ1-5|TRBV6-1|NA|NA
CASMGTGNQPQHF
TGTGCCAGCATGGGGACCGGCAATCAGCCCCAGCATTTT
>TRBJ1-5|TRBV15|NA|NA
CATSRDIAGNQPQHF
TGTGCCACCAGCAGAGATATCGCAGGAAATCAGCCCCAGCATTTT
>TRBJ2-3|TRBV7-8|NA|many
CASSLEEGGSTDTQYF
TGTGCCAGCAGCTTAGAGGAAGGGGGAAGCACAGATACGCAGTATTTT
>TRBJ2-1|TRBV6-2/TRBV6-3|NA|NA
CASSYSITGAIFNEQFF
TGTGCCAGCAGTTACTCGATAACAGGCGCGATTTTCAATGAGCAGTTCTTC
>TRBJ2-3|TRBV11-2|NA|few
CASSPPSDTQYF
TGTGCCAGCAGCCCACCCTCAGATACGCAGTATTTT
>TRBJ1-1|TRBV7-9|TRBD1|NA
CASSYRTGGASEAFF
TGTGCCAGCAGCTATAGGACAGGGGGCGCTTCTGAAGCTTTCTTT
>TRBJ2-7|TRBV7-9|TRBD1|NA
CARSLPGQWAYEQYF
TGTGCCCGCAGCTTACCGGGACAGTGGGCCTACGAGCAGTACTTC
>TRBJ2-3|TRBV7-8|TRBD1|NA
CASSLGIGTGSTDTQYF
TGTGCCAGCAGCTTAGGAATCGGGACAGGGAGCACAGATACGCAGTATTTT
>TRBJ1-1|TRBV19|NA|NA
CASSIALKGPEAFF
TGTGCCAGTAGTATAGCCCTCAAAGGACCAGAAGCTTTCTTT
>TRBJ2-7|TRBV27|NA|NA
CASTPLGSPYEQYF
TGTGCCAGCACCCCCTTGGGTAGCCCCTACGAGCAGTACTTC
>TRBJ2-3|TRBV6-2/TRBV6-3|TRBD1|NA
CASSLTDRTGTDTQYF
TGTGCCAGCAGTCTTACGGACAGGACAGGCACAGATACGCAGTATTTT
>TRBJ2-5|TRBV7-2|TRBD2|many
CASSSWTSSEETQYF
TGTGCCAGCAGCTCCTGGACTAGTTCGGAGGAGACCCAGTACTTC
>TRBJ1-2|TRBV6-5|NA|NA
CASSYRQDGYTF
TGTGCCAGCAGTTACCGTCAAGATGGCTACACCTTC
>TRBJ1-1|TRBV19|TRBD1|NA
CASSLIGTGGTEAFF
TGTGCCAGTAGTTTGATTGGGACAGGGGGTACTGAAGCTTTCTTT
>TRBJ2-3|TRBV7-2|TRBD2|many
CASSQISGGVTDTQYF
TGTGCCAGCAGCCAAATTAGCGGGGGGGTCACAGATACGCAGTATTTT
>TRBJ2-1|TRBV15|TRBD2|NA
CATSRGGLAANNEQFF
TGTGCCACCAGCAGAGGGGGACTAGCGGCAAACAATGAGCAGTTCTTC
>TRBJ2-1|TRBV7-3|NA|few
CASSFKTNYNEQFF
TGTGCCAGCAGCTTTAAGACCAATTACAATGAGCAGTTCTTC
>TRBJ2-7|TRBV20-1|NA|few
CSAREGKSSSYEQYF
TGCAGTGCTAGAGAGGGAAAGTCAAGCTCCTACGAGCAGTACTTC
>TRBJ2-1|TRBV15|NA|NA
CATRALSYNEQFF
TGTGCCACCCGGGCCCTATCCTACAATGAGCAGTTCTTC
>TRBJ1-1|TRBV10-3|NA|NA
CAISESKGANTEAFF
TGTGCCATCAGTGAGTCGAAAGGGGCGAACACTGAAGCTTTCTTT
>TRBJ2-7|TRBV5-4|NA|many
CASSLPLGQGRHEQYF
TGTGCCAGCAGCTTACCCCTTGGACAAGGGCGGCACGAGCAGTACTTC
>TRBJ2-2|TRBV27|TRBD2|NA
CASSLDPGLAYTGELFF
TGTGCCAGCAGTTTAGATCCGGGACTAGCGTATACCGGGGAGCTGTTTTTT
>TRBJ2-5|TRBV7-2|NA|many
CASSLYGETQYF
TGTGCCAGCAGCTTGTATGGTGAGACCCAGTACTTC
>TRBJ1-2|TRBV24-1|NA|NA
CATSHGGGGGSYGYTF
TGTGCCACCAGTCACGGAGGCGGGGGGGGTAGCTATGGCTACACCTTC
>TRBJ1-2|TRBV27|NA|NA
CASSYGGVSYGYTF
TGTGCCAGCAGTTACGGGGGGGTTAGCTATGGCTACACCTTC
>TRBJ1-2|TRBV6-5|NA|many
CASSYSTGHNYGYTF
TGTGCCAGCAGTTACTCGACTGGACATAACTATGGCTACACCTTC
>TRBJ2-3|TRBV4-1|NA|NA
CASSQDGGSREYF
TGCGCCAGCAGCCAAGATGGAGGAAGTAGGGAGTATTTT
>TRBJ2-7|TRBV12-3/TRBV12-4|TRBD2|few
CASSSLSGGFSYEQYF
TGTGCCAGCAGTTCTCTTAGCGGGGGCTTTTCCTACGAGCAGTACTTC
>TRBJ1-5|TRBV6-6|NA|NA
CASTYVRGRDQPQHF
TGTGCCAGCACCTACGTCAGGGGCCGGGATCAGCCCCAGCATTTT
>TRBJ1-5|TRBV19|NA|few
CASSSGTPRDQPQHF
TGTGCCAGTAGTTCCGGGACGCCGAGAGATCAGCCCCAGCATTTT
>TRBJ2-5|TRBV20-1|NA|few
CSAHGSGAVETQYF
TGCAGTGCCCACGGTTCGGGGGCTGTTGAGACCCAGTACTTC
>TRBJ1-2|TRBV12-3/TRBV12-4|TRBD1|NA
CASTTGDSYTF
TGTGCCAGCACGACAGGGGACTCCTACACCTTC
>TRBJ1-6|TRBV7-6|TRBD1|NA
CASSPITGGPPLHF
TGTGCCAGCAGCCCTATTACAGGGGGACCACCCCTCCACTTT
>TRBJ2-5|TRBV27|NA|few
CASNHEETQYF
TGTGCCAGCAATCATGAGGAGACCCAGTACTTC
>TRBJ2-1|TRBV29-1|NA|NA
CSVGPRDNNERFF
TGCAGCGTTGGCCCCCGAGACAACAATGAGCGGTTCTTC
>TRBJ2-2|TRBV11-2|TRBD2|NA
CASSSEIIAGGFSNTGELFF
TGTGCCAGCAGCTCCGAAATTATAGCGGGGGGGTTCTCGAACACCGGGGAGCTGTTTTTT
>TRBJ1-4|TRBV12-3/TRBV12-4|NA|NA
CASRLGYRADEKLFF
TGTGCCAGCAGGTTGGGATACAGGGCGGATGAAAAACTGTTTTTT
>TRBJ1-1|TRBV6-1|TRBD1|NA
CASSGPGTGLNTEAFF
TGTGCCAGCAGTGGTCCCGGGACAGGGTTGAACACTGAAGCTTTCTTT
>TRBJ1-2|TRBV5-5|NA|NA
CASSLKETWGLYGYTF
TGTGCCAGCAGCTTGAAGGAGACCTGGGGACTCTATGGCTACACCTTC